This TCR beta chain was sequenced in a study of T cell repertoires in cytomegalovirus infection. General study findings and limits: HLA-C-restricted CMV clonotypes gave the most frequent clonotype in two of eight donors.

The ends were cut back, 5 bases at V and 5 bases at J, with 12 bases in the middle. Germline lookup yields CDR1 MNHEY and CDR2 SMNVEV (reference sequence). The CDR3 length is 13 residues. TCRdb ran MiXCR on the reads and lists one entry per CDR3 protein. The sample has about 920,000 distinct CDR3 sequences, about a third seen once. Turning to this clonotype: The target antigen is unknown.

The specimen was cultured CD8+ T cells from PBMCs, collected from culture after CMV antigen stimulation. This chain uses TRBV27 with TRBJ1-2; D perhaps matches TRBD1 (6 bases). The TCR comes from a human donor in good health (CMV status not recorded). Some clones in this sample may be carry-over from other donors' samples. This chain's CDR3 is CASSTYREYGYTF. The CDR3, as DNA: TGTGCCAGCAGTACCTACAGGGAGTATGGCTACACCTTC.